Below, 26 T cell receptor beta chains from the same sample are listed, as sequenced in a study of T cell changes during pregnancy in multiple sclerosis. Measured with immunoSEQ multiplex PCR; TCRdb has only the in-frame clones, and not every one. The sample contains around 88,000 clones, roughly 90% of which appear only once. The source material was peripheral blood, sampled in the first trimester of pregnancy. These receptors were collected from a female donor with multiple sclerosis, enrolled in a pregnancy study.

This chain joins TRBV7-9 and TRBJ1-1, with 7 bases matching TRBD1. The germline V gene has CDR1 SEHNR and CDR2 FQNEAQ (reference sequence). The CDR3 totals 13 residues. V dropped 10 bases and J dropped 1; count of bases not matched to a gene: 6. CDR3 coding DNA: TGTGCCATACCAGGGGGAACGAACACTGAAGCTTTCTTT. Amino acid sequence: CAIPGGTNTEAFF. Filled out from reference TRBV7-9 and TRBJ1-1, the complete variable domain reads DTGVSQNPRHKITKRGQNVTFRCDPISEHNRLYWYRQTLGQGPEFLTYFQNEAQLEKSRLLSDRFSAERPKGSFSTLEIQRTEQGDSAMYLCAIPGGTNTEAFFGQGTRLTVV.

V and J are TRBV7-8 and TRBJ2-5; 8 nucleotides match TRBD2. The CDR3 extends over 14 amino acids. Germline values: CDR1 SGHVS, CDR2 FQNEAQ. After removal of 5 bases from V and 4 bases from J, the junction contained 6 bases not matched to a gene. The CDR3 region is CASSLGGVIETQYF. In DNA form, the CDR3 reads TGTGCCAGCAGCCTCGGGGGGGTGATAGAGACCCAGTACTTC. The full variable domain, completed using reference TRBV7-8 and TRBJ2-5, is GAGVSQSPRYKVAKRGQDVALRCDPISGHVSLFWYQQALGQGPEFLTYFQNEAQLDKSGLPSDRFFAERPEGSVSTLKIQRTQQEDSAVYLCASSLGGVIETQYFGPGTRLLVL.

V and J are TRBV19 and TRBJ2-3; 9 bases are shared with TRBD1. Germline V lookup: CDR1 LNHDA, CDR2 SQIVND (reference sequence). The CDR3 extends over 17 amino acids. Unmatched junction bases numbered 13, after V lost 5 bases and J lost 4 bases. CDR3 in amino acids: CASSSGTGSLNADTQYF. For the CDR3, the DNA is TGTGCCAGTAGTTCAGGGACAGGGTCTTTGAATGCAGATACGCAGTATTTT.

In DNA form, the CDR3 reads TGTGCCAGCAGCTGGACAGGGACTGAAGCTTTCTTT. Protein sequence: CASSWTGTEAFF. The gene calls are TRBV6-5 and TRBJ1-1, with TRBD1 matching over 8 bases. The CDR3 length is 12 residues. The J segment lost 5 bases and the V segment lost 6 bases, leaving 2 bases of the junction unmatched. Germline CDR1 MNHEY, CDR2 SVGAGI.

CDR3 residues: CASSSQLAGGLSEQFF. The CDR3 nucleotides are TGTGCCAGCAGCTCTCAACTAGCGGGGGGGCTCAGTGAGCAGTTCTTC. V is TRBV7-3 and J is TRBJ2-1; 13 bases align to TRBD2. Germline V CDR1 and CDR2: SGHTA, FQGTGA. V shed 4 bases and J 9 bases; nucleotides not matched to a gene: 9. This CDR3 is 16 amino acids long.

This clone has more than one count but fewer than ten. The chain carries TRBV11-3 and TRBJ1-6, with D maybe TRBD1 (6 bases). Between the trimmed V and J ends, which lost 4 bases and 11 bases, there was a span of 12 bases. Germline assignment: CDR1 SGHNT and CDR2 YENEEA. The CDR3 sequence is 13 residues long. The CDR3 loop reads CASSYRTEAPLHF. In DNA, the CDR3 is TGTGCCAGCAGCTACCGGACAGAGGCACCCCTCCACTTT.

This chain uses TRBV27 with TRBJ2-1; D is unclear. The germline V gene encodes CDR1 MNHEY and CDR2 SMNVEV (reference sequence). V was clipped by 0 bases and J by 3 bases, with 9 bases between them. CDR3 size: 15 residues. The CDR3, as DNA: TGTGCCAGCAGTTTATCGAGCATAAGCTACAATGAGCAGTTCTTC. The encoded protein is CASSLSSISYNEQFF.

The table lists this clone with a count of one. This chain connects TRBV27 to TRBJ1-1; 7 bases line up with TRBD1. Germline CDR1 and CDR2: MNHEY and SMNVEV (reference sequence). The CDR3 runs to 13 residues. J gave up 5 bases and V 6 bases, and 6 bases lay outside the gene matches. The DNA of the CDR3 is TGTGCCAGCAGAGAACAGGGGTGGACTGAAGCTTTCTTT. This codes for CASREQGWTEAFF.

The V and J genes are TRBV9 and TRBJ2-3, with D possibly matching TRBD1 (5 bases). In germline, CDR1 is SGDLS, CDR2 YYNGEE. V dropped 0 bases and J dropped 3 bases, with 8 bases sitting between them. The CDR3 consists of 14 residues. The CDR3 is CASSVGSGTDTQYF. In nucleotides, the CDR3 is TGTGCCAGCAGCGTAGGGTCAGGGACAGATACGCAGTATTTT.

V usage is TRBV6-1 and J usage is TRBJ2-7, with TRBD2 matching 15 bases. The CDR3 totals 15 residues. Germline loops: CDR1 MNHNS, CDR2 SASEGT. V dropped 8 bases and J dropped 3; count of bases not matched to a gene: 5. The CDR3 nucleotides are TGTGCCAGCCGGGAGGGACTAGCGGGAGGCTACGAGCAGTACTTC. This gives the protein CASREGLAGGYEQYF.

The CDR3 DNA sequence: TGTGCCAGCAGCTTAGCGGCAGGGGGTGAATATAGCAATCAGCCCCAGCATTTT. It codes for CASSLAAGGEYSNQPQHF. V gene TRBV7-8 combines with J gene TRBJ1-5; 7 nucleotides align to TRBD1. With V trimmed by 0 bases and J by 0 bases, 8 bases remained unmatched. The CDR3 consists of 18 residues. Germline V CDR1 and CDR2: SGHVS, FQNEAQ.

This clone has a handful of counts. The CDR3 spells CASSDGQGTDTQYF. The CDR3 DNA reads as TGTGCCAGCAGTGACGGACAGGGCACAGATACGCAGTATTTT. V and J are TRBV6-4 and TRBJ2-3; 7 positions agree with TRBD1. Trimming cost V 2 bases and J 1 base; bases outside gene matches: 0. CDR1 MRHNA and CDR2 SNTAGT come from the germline V gene. The CDR3 consists of 14 residues.

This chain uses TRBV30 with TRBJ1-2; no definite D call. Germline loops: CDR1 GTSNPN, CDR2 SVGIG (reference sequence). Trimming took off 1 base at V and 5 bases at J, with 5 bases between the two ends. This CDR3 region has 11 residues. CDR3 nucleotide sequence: TGTGCCTGGAGTGCCGGGTATGGCTACACCTTC. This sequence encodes CAWSAGYGYTF.

This CDR3 reads CASSRWTGGGDEQYF. DNA of the CDR3: TGTGCCAGCAGCCGGTGGACAGGGGGTGGCGACGAGCAGTACTTC. The gene calls are TRBV14 and TRBJ2-7; 10 bases are a match to TRBD1. CDR1 SGHDN and CDR2 FVKESK come from the germline V gene. The trim removed 4 bases at V and 5 bases at J, leaving 8 bases unmatched. The CDR3 covers 15 residues.

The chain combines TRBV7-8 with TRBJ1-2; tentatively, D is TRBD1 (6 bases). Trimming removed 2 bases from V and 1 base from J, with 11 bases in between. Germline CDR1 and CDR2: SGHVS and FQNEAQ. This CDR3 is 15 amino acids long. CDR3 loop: CASSLRDIDNYGYTF. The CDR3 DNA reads TGTGCCAGCAGCTTAAGGGACATCGATAACTATGGCTACACCTTC.

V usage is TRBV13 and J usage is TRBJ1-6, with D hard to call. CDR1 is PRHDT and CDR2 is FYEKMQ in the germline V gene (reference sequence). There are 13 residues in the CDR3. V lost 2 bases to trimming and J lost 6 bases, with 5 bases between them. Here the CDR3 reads CASSLFGNSPLHF. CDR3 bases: TGTGCCAGCAGCTTATTCGGTAATTCACCCCTCCACTTT.

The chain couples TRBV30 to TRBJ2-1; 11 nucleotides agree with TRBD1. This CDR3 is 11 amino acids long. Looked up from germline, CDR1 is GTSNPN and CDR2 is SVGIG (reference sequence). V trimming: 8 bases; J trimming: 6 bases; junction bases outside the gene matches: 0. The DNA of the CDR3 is TGTGCCGGGACAGGGGGCAATGAGCAGTTCTTC. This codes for CAGTGGNEQFF.

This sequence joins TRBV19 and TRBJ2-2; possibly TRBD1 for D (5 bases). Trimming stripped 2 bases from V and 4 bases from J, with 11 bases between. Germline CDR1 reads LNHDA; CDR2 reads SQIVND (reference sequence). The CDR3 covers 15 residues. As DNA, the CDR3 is TGTGCCAGTAGTATACCCCAGGGTGGCACCGGGGAGCTGTTTTTT. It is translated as CASSIPQGGTGELFF.

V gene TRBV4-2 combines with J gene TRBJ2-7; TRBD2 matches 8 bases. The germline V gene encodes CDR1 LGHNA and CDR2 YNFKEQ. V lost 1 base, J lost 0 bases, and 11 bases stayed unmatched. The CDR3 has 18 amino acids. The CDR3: CASSQVTGREVSSYEQYF. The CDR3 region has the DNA TGTGCCAGCAGCCAAGTTACGGGGCGGGAGGTTAGCTCCTACGAGCAGTACTTC.

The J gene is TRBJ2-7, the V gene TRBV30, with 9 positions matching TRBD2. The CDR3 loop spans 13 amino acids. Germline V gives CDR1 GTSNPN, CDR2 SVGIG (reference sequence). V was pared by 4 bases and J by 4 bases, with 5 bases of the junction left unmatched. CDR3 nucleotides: TGTGCCTGGAACGTACTAGCGGGTTACGAGCAGTACTTC. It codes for CAWNVLAGYEQYF.

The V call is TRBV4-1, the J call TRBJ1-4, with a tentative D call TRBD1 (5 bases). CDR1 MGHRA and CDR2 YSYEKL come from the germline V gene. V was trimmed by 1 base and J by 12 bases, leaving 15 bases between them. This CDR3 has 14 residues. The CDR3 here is CASSQGQREGQLFF. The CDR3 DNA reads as TGCGCCAGCAGCCAAGGTCAGCGGGAGGGGCAACTGTTTTTT.

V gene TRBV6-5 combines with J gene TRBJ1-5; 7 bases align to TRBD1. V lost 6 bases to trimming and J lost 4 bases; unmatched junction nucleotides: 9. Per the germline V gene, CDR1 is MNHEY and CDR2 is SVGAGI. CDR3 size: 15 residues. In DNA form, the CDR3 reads TGTGCCAGCAGCACAACTATGACAGGGAATCAGCCCCAGCATTTT. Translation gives CASSTTMTGNQPQHF.

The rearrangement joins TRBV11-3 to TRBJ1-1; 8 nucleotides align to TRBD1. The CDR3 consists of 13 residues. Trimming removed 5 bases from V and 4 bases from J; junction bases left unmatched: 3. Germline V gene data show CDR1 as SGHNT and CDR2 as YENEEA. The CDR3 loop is CASSHRGGTEAFF. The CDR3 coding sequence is TGTGCCAGCAGCCACAGGGGGGGCACTGAAGCTTTCTTT.

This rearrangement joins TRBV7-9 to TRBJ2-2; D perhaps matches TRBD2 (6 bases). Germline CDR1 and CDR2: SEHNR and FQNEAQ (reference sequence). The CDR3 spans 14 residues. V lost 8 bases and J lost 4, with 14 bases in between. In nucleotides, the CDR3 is TGTGCCAGCTCGGGGGAAAGAAGCACCGGGGAGCTGTTTTTT. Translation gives CASSGERSTGELFF.

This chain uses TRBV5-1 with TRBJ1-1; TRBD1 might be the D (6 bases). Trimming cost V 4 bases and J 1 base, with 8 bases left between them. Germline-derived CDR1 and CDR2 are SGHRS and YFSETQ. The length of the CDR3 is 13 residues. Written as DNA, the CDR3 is TGCGCCAGCAGCACACAGGGGAACACTGAAGCTTTCTTT. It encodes CASSTQGNTEAFF.

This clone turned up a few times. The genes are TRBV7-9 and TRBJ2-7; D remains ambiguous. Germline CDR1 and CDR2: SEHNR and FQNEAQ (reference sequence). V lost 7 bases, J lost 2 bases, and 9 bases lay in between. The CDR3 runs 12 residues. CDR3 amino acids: CASTRETYEQYF. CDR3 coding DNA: TGTGCCAGCACAAGAGAAACCTACGAGCAGTACTTC.